This is a list of T cell receptor beta chains from one sample in a study of blood T cell repertoires in COVID-19. The repertoire was sequenced with immunoSEQ multiplex PCR; TCRdb's copy has only in-frame clones and lacks some. The table lists some 250,000 clones, approximately 83% of them singletons. Sequences were obtained from peripheral blood. All receptors come from a woman younger than 45 who had recovered from COVID-19. The CDR3 runs from the conserved cysteine through the conserved F or W. Fields, in order: J gene, V gene, D gene, clone size, CDR3 protein, CDR3 DNA. D genes are given only for firm matches. Expanded clones get a size class; other rows say once, few or many, or leave the size out.

TRBJ2-5,TRBV11-3,TRBD2,-,CASSLGGLAGQETQYF,TGTGCCAGCAGCTTAGGTGGACTAGCGGGACAAGAGACCCAGTACTTC
TRBJ2-3,TRBV5-4,-,-,CASSLASSTDTQYF,TGTGCCAGCAGCTTGGCTAGTAGCACAGATACGCAGTATTTT
TRBJ2-7,TRBV7-3,-,-,CASSLDQAYEQYF,TGTGCCAGCAGCTTAGACCAGGCCTACGAGCAGTACTTC
TRBJ2-5,TRBV5-1,TRBD2,-,CASSLALAGGQETQYF,TGCGCCAGCAGCTTGGCCCTAGCGGGGGGGCAAGAGACCCAGTACTTC
TRBJ2-1,TRBV12-5,TRBD1,-,CASGSTGQGIYNEQFF,TGTGCTAGTGGTTCCACAGGACAGGGCATATACAATGAGCAGTTCTTC
TRBJ2-5,TRBV4-1,TRBD2,-,CASSPLAGGQETQYF,TGCGCCAGCAGCCCGCTAGCGGGGGGGCAAGAGACCCAGTACTTC
TRBJ2-2,TRBV2,-,-,CASSSGTHTGELFF,TGTGCCAGCAGTTCCGGGACACACACCGGGGAGCTGTTTTTT
TRBJ1-1,TRBV9,TRBD1,once,CASSPMTRQGLNTEAFF,TGTGCCAGCAGCCCCATGACCCGACAGGGACTGAACACTGAAGCTTTCTTT
TRBJ1-5,TRBV2,TRBD1,-,CASREGQVGQPQHF,TGTGCCAGCAGGGAAGGACAGGTTGGGCAGCCCCAGCATTTT
TRBJ1-2,TRBV6-5,TRBD1,-,CASSKQGAYYGYTF,TGTGCCAGCAGTAAACAGGGGGCCTACTATGGCTACACCTTC
TRBJ1-1,TRBV7-9,-,few,CASRFRDMRTEAFF,TGTGCCAGCAGATTCAGGGACATGAGGACTGAAGCTTTCTTT
TRBJ1-1,TRBV29-1,TRBD1,-,CSVEDRVVDRDRVGTEAFF,TGCAGCGTTGAAGATCGGGTGGTGGACAGGGACAGGGTAGGCACTGAAGCTTTCTTT
TRBJ2-1,TRBV6-2/TRBV6-3,TRBD2,-,CASSYETSSDEQFF,TGTGCCAGCAGTTACGAGACTAGCTCGGATGAGCAGTTCTTC
TRBJ1-6,TRBV5-4,-,few,CASSLDAGNSPLHF,TGTGCCAGCAGCTTGGATGCGGGGAATTCACCCCTCCACTTT
TRBJ1-5,TRBV30,-,-,CAWSLETGRSNQPQHF,TGTGCCTGGAGCCTGGAAACGGGTAGAAGCAATCAGCCCCAGCATTTT
TRBJ2-7,TRBV10-3,TRBD1,-,CAIRRDRATYEQYF,TGTGCCATCAGGCGGGACAGGGCCACCTACGAGCAGTACTTC
TRBJ1-3,TRBV6-1,-,-,CASSYSIPGDTIYF,TGTGCCAGCAGTTATAGCATCCCCGGGGACACCATATATTTT
TRBJ2-3,TRBV24-1,TRBD1,-,CATAPGQGVSDTQYF,TGTGCCACCGCTCCGGGACAGGGGGTTTCAGATACGCAGTATTTT
TRBJ1-1,TRBV7-9,TRBD1,-,CASSSTGENTEAFF,TGTGCCAGCAGCTCGACAGGGGAGAACACTGAAGCTTTCTTT
TRBJ2-1,TRBV13,-,-,CASSSGGETYNEQFF,TGTGCCAGCAGCTCGGGCGGGGAAACCTACAATGAGCAGTTCTTC
TRBJ2-1,TRBV6-5,-,-,CASSVVGGEQFF,TGTGCCAGCAGCGTCGTGGGGGGTGAGCAGTTCTTC
TRBJ1-5,TRBV5-8,-,-,CASSLAARGGNQPQHF,TGTGCCAGCAGCTTGGCCGCCAGAGGAGGCAATCAGCCCCAGCATTTT
TRBJ2-5,TRBV2,TRBD2,-,CASSERGGVKTQYF,TGTGCCAGCAGTGAGCGGGGGGGCGTAAAGACCCAGTACTTC
TRBJ2-7,TRBV15,TRBD1,-,CATSGDRGLTYEQYF,TGTGCCACCAGCGGCGACAGGGGGCTAACCTACGAGCAGTACTTC
TRBJ1-6,TRBV6-5,TRBD1,few,CASSLRDRVNSPLHF,TGTGCCAGCAGTCTCCGGGACAGGGTCAATTCACCCCTCCACTTT
TRBJ2-3,TRBV5-4,TRBD2,-,CASSLTSGADTQYF,TGTGCCAGCAGCTTGACTAGCGGGGCGGATACGCAGTATTTT
TRBJ2-7,TRBV6-5,TRBD1,-,CASKGTGTDEQYF,TGTGCCAGCAAAGGGACAGGTACCGACGAGCAGTACTTC
TRBJ2-3,TRBV4-3,TRBD1,-,CASSQEVGTVTDTQYF,TGCGCCAGCAGCCAAGAGGTGGGGACAGTCACAGATACGCAGTATTTT
TRBJ2-7,TRBV29-1,TRBD1,-,CSVEGGTGTYEQYF,TGCAGCGTTGAAGGGGGGACAGGTACCTACGAGCAGTACTTC
TRBJ1-2,TRBV4-3,-,-,CASSQEAGAYGYTF,TGCGCCAGCAGCCAAGAGGCGGGGGCCTATGGCTACACCTTC
TRBJ1-1,TRBV6-1,-,once,CASSEDGGYTEAFF,TGTGCCAGCAGTGAAGATGGAGGGTACACTGAAGCTTTCTTT
TRBJ2-3,TRBV5-1,-,-,CASSFGQSTDTQYF,TGCGCCAGCAGTTTCGGACAGAGCACAGATACGCAGTATTTT
TRBJ2-3,TRBV27,-,-,CASSLGGRKGTQYF,TGTGCCAGCAGTTTAGGGGGGAGGAAAGGTACGCAGTATTTT
TRBJ2-2,TRBV2,TRBD1,-,CASRGDSNTGELFF,TGTGCCAGCAGGGGGGACAGTAACACCGGGGAGCTGTTTTTT
TRBJ2-1,TRBV18,-,-,CASSWTGGTDKPNPYNEQFF,TGTGCCAGCTCGTGGACCGGCGGGACAGACAAACCAAACCCCTACAATGAGCAGTTCTTC
TRBJ1-4,TRBV5-1,-,-,CASSWEGATNEKLFF,TGCGCCAGCAGCTGGGAAGGGGCAACTAATGAAAAACTGTTTTTT
TRBJ2-3,TRBV9,TRBD2,-,CASSSPHGGATDTQYF,TGTGCCAGCAGCTCCCCCCACGGGGGGGCCACAGATACGCAGTATTTT
TRBJ2-7,TRBV6-5,-,-,CASHGGGNEQYF,TGTGCCAGCCACGGGGGAGGCAACGAGCAGTACTTC
TRBJ1-5,TRBV7-2,-,few,CASSLQSGDNQPQHF,TGTGCCAGCAGCTTACAATCAGGGGACAATCAGCCCCAGCATTTT
TRBJ1-1,TRBV30,-,-,CAWSVRGGHTEAFF,TGTGCCTGGAGTGTACGGGGGGGGCATACTGAAGCTTTCTTT
TRBJ1-2,TRBV5-4,-,-,CASSLQDGVYGYTF,TGTGCCAGCAGCCTCCAGGACGGGGTCTATGGCTACACCTTC
TRBJ2-3,TRBV9,TRBD2,-,CASSIAGRPSGDTQYF,TGTGCCAGCAGTATAGCGGGGAGACCCTCGGGAGATACGCAGTATTTT
TRBJ2-1,TRBV6-2/TRBV6-3,TRBD2,-,CASSHLGPGRGSSYNEQFF,TGTGCCAGCAGCCACCTAGGGCCTGGGCGGGGGAGCTCCTACAATGAGCAGTTCTTC
TRBJ2-5,TRBV7-3,-,once,CASSPSGDIMETQYF,TGTGCCAGCAGCCCGTCCGGAGATATTATGGAGACCCAGTACTTC
TRBJ1-4,TRBV4-3,-,-,CASSQEASNEKLFF,TGCGCCAGCAGCCAAGAGGCCTCTAATGAAAAACTGTTTTTT
TRBJ1-4,TRBV7-9,-,-,CASSLRQSYATNEKLFF,TGTGCCAGCAGCTTAAGACAGAGCTATGCAACTAATGAAAAACTGTTTTTT
TRBJ1-1,TRBV5-1,-,-,CASSLTLRGGYAEAFF,TGCGCCAGCAGCTTAACCTTAAGGGGGGGCTACGCTGAAGCTTTCTTT